This T cell receptor beta chain was identified during a study of T cells after yellow fever vaccination. Regarding the study as a whole: Researchers cautioned that FACS-sorted repertoires could harbor abundant clonotypes contaminating from the bulk population.

Using its own MiXCR run on the 5' RACE reads, TCRdb lists one record per CDR3 protein. Among about 320,000 distinct CDR3 sequences, about 4.5% were seen once, and the ten largest hold approximately 19%. The length of the CDR3 is 15 residues. V lost 8 bases to trimming and J lost 2 bases; unmatched junction nucleotides: 8. Germline V gene data show CDR1 as LNHDA and CDR2 as SQIVND (reference sequence). This clonotype was seen ten or more times. Antigen specificity is unknown. This TCR derives from a young man who received the YFV17D yellow fever vaccine. Specimen: PBMCs, collected 15 days after the yellow fever booster vaccination. The rearrangement links TRBV19 to TRBJ1-5, with 8 bases aligning to TRBD1. CDR3 DNA sequence: TGTGCCAGTGCCCCAGGGGGCGTTCGCAATCAGCCCCAGCATTTT. It translates to CASAPGGVRNQPQHF.